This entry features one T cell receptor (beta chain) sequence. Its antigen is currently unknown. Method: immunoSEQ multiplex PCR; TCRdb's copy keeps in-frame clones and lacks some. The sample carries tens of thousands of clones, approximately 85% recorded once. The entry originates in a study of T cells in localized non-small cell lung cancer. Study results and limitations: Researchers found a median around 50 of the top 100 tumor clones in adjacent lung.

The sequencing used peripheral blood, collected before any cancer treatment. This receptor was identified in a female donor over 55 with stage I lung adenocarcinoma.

DNA for the CDR3: TGTGCCAGCAGTTCATTGCAGGGGTATAATGAAAAACTGTTTTTT. Translating gives CASSSLQGYNEKLFF. V and J are TRBV27 and TRBJ1-4, with D possibly matching TRBD1 (6 bases). Germline V gene data show CDR1 as MNHEY and CDR2 as SMNVEV (reference sequence). The V end was cut by 4 bases, the J end by 4 bases, with 13 bases between. The length of the CDR3 is 15 residues.